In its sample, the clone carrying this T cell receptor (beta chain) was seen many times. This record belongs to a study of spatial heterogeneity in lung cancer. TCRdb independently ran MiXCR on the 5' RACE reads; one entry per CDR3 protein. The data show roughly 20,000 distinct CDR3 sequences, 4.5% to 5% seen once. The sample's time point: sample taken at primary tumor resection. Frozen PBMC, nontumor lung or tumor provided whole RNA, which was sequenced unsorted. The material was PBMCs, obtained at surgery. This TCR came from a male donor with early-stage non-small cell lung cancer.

CDR3 in DNA: TGTGCCAGCAGCCCAACCGGGACTAGCGGGAGAAGCGGCACAGATACGCAGTATTTT. It translates to CASSPTGTSGRSGTDTQYF. The V call is TRBV4-2, the J call TRBJ2-3, with 14 bases matching TRBD2. Germline V gives CDR1 LGHNA, CDR2 YNFKEQ. The CDR3 extends over 19 amino acids. With V trimmed by 4 bases and J by 1 base, 10 bases remained unmatched.